These T cell receptor beta chains were read from a single sample in a study of beta chain features in type 1 diabetes. This table comes from immunoSEQ multiplex PCR, and its TCRdb copy is limited to in-frame clones, with some not included. The data hold 330,000 or so clones, with about 12% observed a single time. Sequencing used naive CD4+ T cells from blood. Receptors were obtained from a young woman with type 1 diabetes. CDR3s include the opening cysteine and the closing phenylalanine or tryptophan. A D gene is named only where the DNA matches it firmly. Clone sizes are given selectively: once, few, many, or a class where the clone is expanded.

v_gene,j_gene,abundance,d_gene,CDR3aa,CDR3nt
TRBV29-1,TRBJ2-7,few,TRBD1,CSVNRGRLYEQYF,TGCAGCGTTAACAGGGGTAGATTGTACGAGCAGTACTTC
TRBV7-2,TRBJ2-7,few,-,CASSFDIYEQYF,TGTGCCAGCAGTTTCGACATATACGAGCAGTACTTC
TRBV6-4,TRBJ2-1,few,TRBD1,CASSEDRTDEQFF,TGTGCCAGCAGTGAGGACAGGACAGATGAGCAGTTCTTC
TRBV29-1,TRBJ2-1,few,TRBD1,CSVDPGQGIYNEQFF,TGCAGCGTTGATCCCGGACAGGGGATCTACAATGAGCAGTTCTTC
TRBV7-2,TRBJ1-2,-,-,CASSLGTVGYGYTF,TGTGCCAGCAGCTTAGGGACAGTGGGCTATGGCTACACCTTC
TRBV29-1,TRBJ2-5,few,-,CSVDARQETQYF,TGCAGCGTTGACGCGCGACAAGAGACCCAGTACTTC
TRBV19,TRBJ2-1,few,TRBD1,CASRPDRDHEQFF,TGTGCCAGTAGACCCGACAGGGACCATGAGCAGTTCTTC
TRBV25-1,TRBJ2-1,few,-,CASSLQGGEQFF,TGTGCCAGCAGTCTCCAGGGCGGTGAGCAGTTCTTC
TRBV18,TRBJ1-2,-,-,CASSAAAEINYGYTF,TGTGCCAGCTCGGCTGCGGCAGAGATTAACTATGGCTACACCTTC
TRBV5-4,TRBJ1-4,few,TRBD1,CASITRDRGRGGEKLFF,TGTGCCAGCATCACCCGGGACAGGGGGCGAGGGGGTGAAAAACTGTTTTTT
TRBV7-9,TRBJ2-7,-,TRBD1,CASSLEQGAYEQYF,TGTGCCAGCAGCTTAGAACAGGGGGCGTACGAGCAGTACTTC
TRBV2,TRBJ1-3,-,TRBD1,CASSNRGHRNTIYF,TGTGCCAGCAGTAACAGGGGGCATCGAAACACCATATATTTT
TRBV30,TRBJ2-7,few,-,CAWRIYKGGEQYF,TGTGCCTGGAGGATATATAAGGGAGGCGAGCAGTACTTC
TRBV4-1,TRBJ2-3,few,TRBD1,CASSQTTGGGQWDTQYF,TGCGCCAGCAGCCAAACGACAGGGGGTGGCCAATGGGATACGCAGTATTTT
TRBV11-2,TRBJ2-4,-,-,CASSLAQGIQYF,TGTGCCAGCAGCTTAGCACAGGGAATTCAGTACTTC
TRBV2,TRBJ2-2,-,TRBD2,CASSRTSWATGELFF,TGTGCCAGCAGTCGGACTAGCTGGGCCACCGGGGAGCTGTTTTTT
TRBV7-2,TRBJ1-1,-,-,CASSSRQGTAGAFF,TGTGCCAGCAGCTCGCGGCAGGGGACCGCCGGAGCTTTCTTT
TRBV7-2,TRBJ2-1,few,-,CASSLTGNSYNEQFF,TGTGCCAGCAGCTTAACAGGAAACTCCTACAATGAGCAGTTCTTC
TRBV28,TRBJ1-2,few,TRBD1,CASSLGQGNYGYTF,TGTGCCAGCAGTTTGGGACAGGGGAACTATGGCTACACCTTC
TRBV20-1,TRBJ1-6,-,-,CSAREAALHF,TGCAGTGCTAGGGAGGCAGCCCTCCACTTT
TRBV19,TRBJ1-2,-,-,CASTMPGIYGYTF,TGTGCCAGTACGATGCCAGGCATCTATGGCTACACCTTC
TRBV5-1,TRBJ2-3,few,-,CASTFRGTAGDTQYF,TGCGCCAGCACTTTTCGGGGGACCGCCGGAGATACGCAGTATTTT
TRBV4-3,TRBJ2-3,-,TRBD1,CASSQNPTGADTQYF,TGCGCCAGCAGCCAAAATCCGACAGGGGCCGATACGCAGTATTTT
TRBV14,TRBJ2-7,once,-,CASSQYYEQYF,TGTGCCAGCAGCCAGTACTACGAGCAGTACTTC
TRBV29-1,TRBJ2-7,few,TRBD2,CSVFLAGSPYEQYF,TGCAGCGTATTCCTAGCGGGGAGTCCCTACGAGCAGTACTTC
TRBV28,TRBJ2-5,-,-,CASSTGSGGRETQYF,TGTGCCAGCAGTACCGGGTCGGGCGGGCGGGAGACCCAGTACTTC
TRBV2,TRBJ2-7,few,-,CASRDRTSPGEQYF,TGTGCCAGCAGGGACCGGACCTCTCCAGGGGAGCAGTACTTC
TRBV11-2,TRBJ1-4,-,TRBD1,CASSLGDREKLFF,TGTGCCAGCAGCTTGGGGGACAGAGAAAAACTGTTTTTT
TRBV9,TRBJ1-1,few,-,CASSVGGGTLEAFF,TGTGCCAGCAGCGTAGGGGGGGGGACACTTGAAGCTTTCTTT
TRBV7-2,TRBJ2-5,-,-,CASSVQETQYF,TGTGCCAGCAGCGTACAAGAGACCCAGTACTTC
TRBV25-1,TRBJ1-6,-,-,CASSRAGGNYNSPLHF,TGTGCCAGTAGCCGGGCCGGGGGGAATTATAATTCACCCCTCCACTTT
TRBV11-2,TRBJ1-2,-,-,CASSLVSANYGYTF,TGTGCCAGCAGCTTAGTGTCAGCTAACTATGGCTACACCTTC
TRBV27,TRBJ2-7,-,TRBD2,CASSRASGDYEQYF,TGTGCCAGCAGCAGGGCTAGCGGGGACTACGAGCAGTACTTC
TRBV29-1,TRBJ1-1,-,TRBD1,CSALSDRGNTEAFF,TGCAGCGCCTTATCGGACAGGGGGAACACTGAAGCTTTCTTT
TRBV28,TRBJ2-6,few,-,CASSHGSSGANVLTF,TGTGCCAGCAGTCATGGGAGCTCTGGGGCCAACGTCCTGACTTTC
TRBV5-4,TRBJ2-7,few,-,CASSSTYEQYF,TGTGCCAGCAGCTCCACCTACGAGCAGTACTTC
TRBV28,TRBJ2-1,-,TRBD1,CANSGTGSYNEQFF,TGTGCCAACTCCGGGACAGGCTCCTACAATGAGCAGTTCTTC
TRBV9,TRBJ2-2,few,-,CASSVGQGSGTGELFF,TGTGCCAGCAGCGTAGGGCAGGGAAGTGGCACCGGGGAGCTGTTTTTT
TRBV9,TRBJ1-6,few,-,CASSVGDTIGSPLHF,TGTGCCAGCAGCGTAGGCGACACCATAGGTTCACCCCTCCACTTT
TRBV15,TRBJ2-1,-,-,CATSSGLMEGANEQFF,TGTGCCACCAGCAGTGGGTTGATGGAAGGGGCCAATGAGCAGTTCTTC
TRBV18,TRBJ2-5,-,-,CASSPPELGETQYF,TGTGCCAGCTCACCACCGGAACTAGGGGAGACCCAGTACTTC
TRBV5-1,TRBJ2-5,-,TRBD2,CASSSRSGGETQYF,TGCGCCAGCAGCTCAAGGTCGGGGGGTGAGACCCAGTACTTC